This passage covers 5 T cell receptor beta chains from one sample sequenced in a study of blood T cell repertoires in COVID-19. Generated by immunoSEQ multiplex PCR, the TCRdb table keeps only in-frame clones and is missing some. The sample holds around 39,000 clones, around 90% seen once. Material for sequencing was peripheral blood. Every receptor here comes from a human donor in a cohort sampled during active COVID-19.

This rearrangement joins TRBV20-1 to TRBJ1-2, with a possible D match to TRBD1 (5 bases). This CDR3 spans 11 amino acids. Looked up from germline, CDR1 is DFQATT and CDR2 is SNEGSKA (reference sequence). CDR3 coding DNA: TGCGGTCGACAGTCCTTCTATGGCTACACCTTC. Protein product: CGRQSFYGYTF.

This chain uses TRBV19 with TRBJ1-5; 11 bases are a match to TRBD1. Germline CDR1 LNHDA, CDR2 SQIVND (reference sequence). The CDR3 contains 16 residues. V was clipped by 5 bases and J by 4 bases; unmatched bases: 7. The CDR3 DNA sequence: TGTGCCAGTAGTCCCCAGGACAGGGGGCGGAATCAGCCCCAGCATTTT. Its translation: CASSPQDRGRNQPQHF.

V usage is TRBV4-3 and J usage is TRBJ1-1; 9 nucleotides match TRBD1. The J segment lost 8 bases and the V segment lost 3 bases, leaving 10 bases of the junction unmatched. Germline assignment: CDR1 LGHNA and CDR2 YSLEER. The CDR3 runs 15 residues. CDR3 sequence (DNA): TGCGCCAGCAGCCAGGCCGGGACAGGGTCGAGGGAAGCTTTCTTT. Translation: CASSQAGTGSREAFF.

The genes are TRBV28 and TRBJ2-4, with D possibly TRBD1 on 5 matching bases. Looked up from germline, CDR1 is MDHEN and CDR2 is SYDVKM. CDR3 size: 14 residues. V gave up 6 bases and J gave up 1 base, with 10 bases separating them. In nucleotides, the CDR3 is TGTGCCAGCAGGGCAGGGTGGGCCAAAAACATTCAGTACTTC. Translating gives CASRAGWAKNIQYF.

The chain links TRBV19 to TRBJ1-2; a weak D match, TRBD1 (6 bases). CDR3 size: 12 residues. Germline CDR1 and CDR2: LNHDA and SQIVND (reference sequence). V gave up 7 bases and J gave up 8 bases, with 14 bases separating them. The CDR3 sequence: CASTHPGDGYTF. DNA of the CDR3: TGTGCCAGTACCCATCCAGGGGACGGCTACACCTTC.